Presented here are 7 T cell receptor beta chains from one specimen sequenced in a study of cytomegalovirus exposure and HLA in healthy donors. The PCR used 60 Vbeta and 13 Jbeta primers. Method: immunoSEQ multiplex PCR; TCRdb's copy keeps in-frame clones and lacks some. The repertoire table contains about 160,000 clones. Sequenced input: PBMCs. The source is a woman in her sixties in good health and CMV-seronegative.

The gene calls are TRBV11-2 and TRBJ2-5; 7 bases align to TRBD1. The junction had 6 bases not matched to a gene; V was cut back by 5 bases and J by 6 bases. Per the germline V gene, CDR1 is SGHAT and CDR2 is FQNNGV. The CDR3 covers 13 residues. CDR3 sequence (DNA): TGTGCCAGCAGCGGAAAACAGGGGCAGACCCAGTACTTC. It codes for CASSGKQGQTQYF.

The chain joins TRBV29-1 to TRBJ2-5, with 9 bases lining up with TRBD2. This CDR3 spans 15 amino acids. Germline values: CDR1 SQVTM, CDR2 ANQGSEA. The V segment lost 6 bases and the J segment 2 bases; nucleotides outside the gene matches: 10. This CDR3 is CSVLPGAGGQETQYF. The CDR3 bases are TGCAGCGTGCTCCCCGGGGCGGGGGGGCAAGAGACCCAGTACTTC.

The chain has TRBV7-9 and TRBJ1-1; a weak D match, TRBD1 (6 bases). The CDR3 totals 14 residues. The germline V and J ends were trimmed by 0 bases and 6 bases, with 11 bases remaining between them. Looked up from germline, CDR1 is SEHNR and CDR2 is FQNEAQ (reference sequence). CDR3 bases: TGTGCCAGCAGCTTAGCGCAGGACAGCCCTGAAGCTTTCTTT. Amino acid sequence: CASSLAQDSPEAFF.

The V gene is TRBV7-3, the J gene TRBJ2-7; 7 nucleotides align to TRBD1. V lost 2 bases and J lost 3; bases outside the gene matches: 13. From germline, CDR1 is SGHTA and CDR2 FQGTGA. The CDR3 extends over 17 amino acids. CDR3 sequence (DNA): TGTGCCAGCAGCTTATTCCCCACAGGGGAAGGTGACTACGAGCAGTACTTC. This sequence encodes CASSLFPTGEGDYEQYF.

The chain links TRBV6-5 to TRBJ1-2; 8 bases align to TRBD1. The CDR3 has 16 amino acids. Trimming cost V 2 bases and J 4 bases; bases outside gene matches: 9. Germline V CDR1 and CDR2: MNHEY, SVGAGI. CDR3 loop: CASSYVGQDFFYGYTF. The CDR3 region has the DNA TGTGCCAGCAGTTACGTGGGACAGGATTTCTTCTATGGCTACACCTTC.

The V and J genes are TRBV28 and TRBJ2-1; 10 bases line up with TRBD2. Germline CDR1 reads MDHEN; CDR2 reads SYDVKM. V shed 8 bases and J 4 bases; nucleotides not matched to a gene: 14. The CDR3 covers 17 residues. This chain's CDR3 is CASYPRLAGSLYNEQFF. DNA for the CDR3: TGTGCCAGCTACCCCCGACTAGCGGGCAGCCTTTACAATGAGCAGTTCTTC.

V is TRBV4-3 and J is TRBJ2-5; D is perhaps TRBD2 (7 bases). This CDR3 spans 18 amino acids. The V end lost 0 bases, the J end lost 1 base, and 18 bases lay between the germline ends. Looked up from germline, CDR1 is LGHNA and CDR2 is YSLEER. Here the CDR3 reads CASSQDHGRGPIQETQYF. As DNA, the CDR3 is TGCGCCAGCAGCCAAGATCATGGGCGGGGGCCGATCCAAGAGACCCAGTACTTC.